Each of the 29 T cell receptor beta chains below was sequenced from the same sample in a study of T cell changes during pregnancy in multiple sclerosis. Assay: immunoSEQ multiplex PCR; the TCRdb copy retains only in-frame clones and omits some. The repertoire holds about 49,000 clones, with around 90% as singletons. The input for sequencing was peripheral blood, taken after pregnancy. The receptors originated from a female donor in good health, enrolled as a control in a pregnancy study.

The J gene is TRBJ2-1, the V gene TRBV5-1; D gene uncertain. Germline assignment: CDR1 SGHRS and CDR2 YFSETQ. This CDR3 comprises 13 residues. Trimming shortened V by 0 bases and J by 8 bases, and 9 bases separated the two germline ends. The chain's CDR3 is CASSLGLLDEQFF. The CDR3 region has the DNA TGCGCCAGCAGCTTGGGGCTCCTAGATGAGCAGTTCTTC.

The sample holds one count of this clone. The J gene is TRBJ1-1, the V gene TRBV27; the D gene is possibly TRBD1 (6 bases). V dropped 7 bases and J dropped 1 base, with 10 bases sitting between them. The CDR3 sequence is 13 residues long. CDR1 is MNHEY and CDR2 is SMNVEV in the germline V gene (reference sequence). CDR3 nucleotide sequence: TGTGCCAGCACTCGGACAGCGAACACTGAAGCTTTCTTT. Protein product: CASTRTANTEAFF.

The chain combines TRBV5-1 with TRBJ1-1; tentatively, D is TRBD1 (5 bases). Per the germline V gene, CDR1 is SGHRS and CDR2 is YFSETQ. V gave up 4 bases and J gave up 4 bases, with 14 bases separating them. The CDR3 length is 14 residues. In DNA, the CDR3 is TGCGCCAGCAGCCAAGGGGAGGGCGGCACTGAAGCTTTCTTT. Translating gives CASSQGEGGTEAFF.

This sequence joins TRBV7-2 and TRBJ2-3; 7 bases fit TRBD1. In germline, CDR1 is SGHTA, CDR2 FQGNSA. The CDR3 runs to 16 residues. V lost 5 bases and J lost 6; bases outside the gene matches: 14. The CDR3 DNA reads as TGTGCCAGCAGCCCCCGGACAGGCCGACCCACGGATACGCAGTATTTT. The encoded protein is CASSPRTGRPTDTQYF.

V gene TRBV6-6 combines with J gene TRBJ1-5; D is undetermined. CDR1 is MNHNY, CDR2 SVGAGI, per germline (reference sequence). V lost 0 bases, J lost 7 bases, and 10 bases lay in between. This CDR3 region has 14 residues. CDR3 DNA: TGTGCCAGCAGTTACTCGATGCCCCAGCAGCCCCAGCATTTT. This encodes CASSYSMPQQPQHF.

The CDR3 reads CASSLEGQGNTEAFF. The CDR3 DNA sequence: TGTGCCAGCAGCTTGGAGGGACAGGGAAACACTGAAGCTTTCTTT. The J gene is TRBJ1-1, the V gene TRBV5-4; 9 bases are a match to TRBD1. The germline V gene encodes CDR1 SGHNT and CDR2 YYREEE (reference sequence). V lost 0 bases and J lost 2; bases outside the gene matches: 2. The CDR3 runs 15 residues.

The chain has TRBV7-9 and TRBJ2-3; TRBD1 agrees at 8 bases. There are 15 residues in the CDR3. Germline CDR1 SEHNR, CDR2 FQNEAQ (reference sequence). Trimming removed 4 bases from V and 1 base from J; junction bases left unmatched: 4. In DNA form, the CDR3 reads TGTGCCAGCAGCTACGGACAGGGAGGCACAGATACGCAGTATTTT. Its protein is CASSYGQGGTDTQYF. Looking up the rest from reference TRBV7-9 and TRBJ2-3 gives the full variable domain: DTGVSQNPRHKITKRGQNVTFRCDPISEHNRLYWYRQTLGQGPEFLTYFQNEAQLEKSRLLSDRFSAERPKGSFSTLEIQRTEQGDSAMYLCASSYGQGGTDTQYFGPGTRLTVL.

The chain combines TRBV7-2 with TRBJ2-1; 11 bases fit TRBD2. Germline CDR1 SGHTA, CDR2 FQGNSA. The CDR3 extends over 17 amino acids. Unmatched junction bases numbered 5, after V lost 4 bases and J lost 0 bases. The CDR3 bases are TGTGCCAGCAGCTGGACCCTAGCGGGGGGCTCCTACAATGAGCAGTTCTTC. This codes for CASSWTLAGGSYNEQFF.

In this sample, this clone turned up a few times. The chain employs TRBV5-4 and TRBJ2-6; tentative D call: TRBD1 (5 bases). CDR1 SGHNT and CDR2 YYREEE come from the germline V gene (reference sequence). This CDR3 has 17 residues. With 4 bases removed from V and 0 bases from J, the gap between germline ends came to 14 bases. This CDR3 reads CASSLTDSHSGANVLTF. The CDR3 DNA is TGTGCCAGCAGCCTTACAGACAGCCACTCTGGGGCCAACGTCCTGACTTTC.

The J gene is TRBJ2-7, the V gene TRBV12-5; 12 nucleotides line up with TRBD1. This CDR3 is 17 amino acids long. In germline, CDR1 is LGHNT, CDR2 FRNRAP. Unmatched junction bases numbered 10, after V lost 7 bases and J lost 0 bases. The CDR3 nucleotides read TGTGCTAGTGCCGGGACAGGGGGCGCGGGGTTCTCCTACGAGCAGTACTTC. It translates to CASAGTGGAGFSYEQYF.

The chain employs TRBV15 and TRBJ2-3; 11 bases align to TRBD1. The CDR3 length is 16 residues. Germline CDR1 reads LNHNV; CDR2 reads YYDKDF (reference sequence). J was trimmed by 4 bases and V by 0 bases; bases with no gene match: 3. CDR3 coding DNA: TGTGCCACCAGCAGAGACCGGGACAGGGGGGCAGATACGCAGTATTTT. Protein: CATSRDRDRGADTQYF.

The chain joins TRBV4-2 to TRBJ2-5; TRBD1 agrees at 8 bases. V trimming: 0 bases; J trimming: 4 bases; junction bases outside the gene matches: 10. This CDR3 has 17 residues. The germline V gene has CDR1 LGHNA and CDR2 YNFKEQ. DNA of the CDR3: TGTGCCAGCAGCCAAGATAGGTTCCAGGGGGCCCCAGAGACCCAGTACTTC. It codes for CASSQDRFQGAPETQYF.

This chain connects TRBV2 to TRBJ1-1; D not resolved. V was shortened by 7 bases and J by 0 bases, with 9 bases between the two germline ends. Per the germline V gene, CDR1 is SNHLY and CDR2 is FYNNEI. The CDR3 has 13 amino acids. In DNA, the CDR3 is TGTGCCAGCAATGGCAGGATGAACACTGAAGCTTTCTTT. Its translation: CASNGRMNTEAFF.

This clone was detected only once. The chain combines TRBV5-6 with TRBJ2-7, with a weak D call TRBD1 (6 bases). The CDR3 is made up of 15 amino acids. CDR1 and CDR2 from the germline V gene are SGHDT and YYEEEE. Trimming stripped 2 bases from V and 2 bases from J, with 14 bases between. The CDR3 sequence is CASSFYYRVPYEQYF. The CDR3 DNA is TGTGCCAGCAGCTTTTACTACAGGGTCCCCTACGAGCAGTACTTC.

The J gene is TRBJ2-1, the V gene TRBV7-3; 10 positions agree with TRBD2. Germline CDR1 reads SGHTA; CDR2 reads FQGTGA. The CDR3 is made up of 16 amino acids. J lost 2 bases, V lost 4 bases, and 5 bases had no gene match. The CDR3 DNA reads TGTGCCAGCAGCTCATTAGCGGGGGGCGCCTACAATGAGCAGTTCTTC. Its protein product is CASSSLAGGAYNEQFF.

The CDR3 sequence: CASSLVVGLARRTQYF. The CDR3 DNA reads TGTGCCAGCAGCTTGGTTGTGGGACTAGCAAGGAGGACCCAGTACTTC. The V and J genes are TRBV5-8 and TRBJ2-5; the match to TRBD2 covers 9 bases. Germline CDR1 reads SGHTS; CDR2 reads YDEGEE. The CDR3 is 16 amino acids. J gave up 7 bases and V 0 bases, and 10 bases lay outside the gene matches. The whole variable domain, filled in from reference TRBV5-8 and TRBJ2-5, reads EAGVTQSPTHLIKTRGQQATLRCSPISGHTSVYWYQQALGLGLQFLLWYDEGEERNRGNFPPRFSGRQFPNYSSELNVNALELEDSALYLCASSLVVGLARRTQYFGPGTRLLVL.

The sample holds a few counts of this clone. The CDR3 reads CAWSGGRETEAFF. The CDR3 nucleotides read TGTGCCTGGAGTGGTGGGAGGGAGACTGAAGCTTTCTTT. This chain uses TRBV30 with TRBJ1-1; D is unclear. Germline V gene sequence: CDR1 GTSNPN, CDR2 SVGIG (reference sequence). The CDR3 is made up of 13 amino acids. Trimming pared 1 base from V and 5 bases from J, leaving 11 bases between.

The CDR3 DNA follows: TGTGCCAGCAGCCCCCTAGACAGGGACTATGGCTACACCTTC. This encodes CASSPLDRDYGYTF. The chain recombines TRBV7-6 with TRBJ1-2; TRBD1 aligns across 7 bases. The CDR3 consists of 14 residues. Trimming at V came to 5 bases and at J to 3 bases, leaving 6 bases not matched to a gene. Germline V gene lookup returns CDR1 SGHVS and CDR2 FNYEAQ.

This clone was picked up one time. J is TRBJ2-2 and V is TRBV7-9, with 7 nucleotides matching TRBD1. Per the germline V gene, CDR1 is SEHNR and CDR2 is FQNEAQ (reference sequence). Losses at the gene ends were 0 bases for V and 6 bases for J; bases not matched to a gene: 4. The CDR3 is made up of 15 amino acids. The CDR3: CASSLATTGPGELFF. The CDR3 nucleotides read TGTGCCAGCAGCTTAGCAACGACAGGGCCCGGGGAGCTGTTTTTT.

V and J are TRBV27 and TRBJ2-5; tentative D call: TRBD1 (6 bases). The V gene lost 1 base and the J gene lost 4 bases, with 10 bases spanning the gap. The CDR3 length is 14 residues. Germline V gene sequence: CDR1 MNHEY, CDR2 SMNVEV (reference sequence). The CDR3 region is CASSLLSRGETQYF. The CDR3 DNA sequence: TGTGCCAGCAGTTTATTAAGCAGGGGAGAGACCCAGTACTTC.

This rearrangement joins TRBV9 to TRBJ2-1, with D perhaps TRBD1 (5 bases). The germline V gene has CDR1 SGDLS and CDR2 YYNGEE. This CDR3 is 17 amino acids long. V lost 4 bases and J lost 6, with 23 bases in between. CDR3 loop: CASSLVGGSWGPNEQFF. In nucleotides, the CDR3 is TGTGCCAGCAGCCTAGTAGGTGGGTCATGGGGCCCCAATGAGCAGTTCTTC. Full variable domain (missing parts from reference TRBV9 and TRBJ2-1): DSGVTQTPKHLITATGQRVTLRCSPRSGDLSVYWYQQSLDQGLQFLIQYYNGEERAKGNILERFSAQQFPDLHSELNLSSLELGDSALYFCASSLVGGSWGPNEQFFGPGTRLTVL.

The genes are TRBV30 and TRBJ1-1; D uncertain. CDR3 size: 13 residues. CDR1 GTSNPN and CDR2 SVGIG come from the germline V gene (reference sequence). Trimming stripped 6 bases from V and 6 bases from J, with 17 bases between. The CDR3 region is CACHPGRWAEAFF. CDR3 nucleotide sequence: TGTGCCTGCCATCCGGGAAGGTGGGCTGAAGCTTTCTTT. The complete variable domain, with remaining parts taken from reference TRBV30 and TRBJ1-1, reads SQTIHQWPATLVQPVGSPLSLECTVEGTSNPNLYWYRQAAGRGLQLLFYSVGIGQISSEVPQNLSASRPQDRQFILSSKKLLLSDSGFYLCACHPGRWAEAFFGQGTRLTVV.

The chain uses TRBV10-3 and TRBJ1-3; TRBD1 matches at 8 bases. CDR1 and CDR2 from the germline V gene are ENHRY and SYGVKD. CDR3 length: 15 residues. The V segment lost 6 bases and the J segment 6 bases; nucleotides outside the gene matches: 10. The CDR3 sequence is CAIRFDRGLENTIYF. For the CDR3, the DNA is TGTGCCATCAGGTTTGACAGGGGACTTGAAAACACCATATATTTT.

The genes are TRBV6-1 and TRBJ2-3, with 10 positions matching TRBD2. This CDR3 region has 14 residues. Germline values: CDR1 MNHNS, CDR2 SASEGT. V trimming: 5 bases; J trimming: 6 bases; junction bases outside the gene matches: 5. DNA of the CDR3: TGTGCCAGCAGTTTAGCGGGGGGACCTGATACGCAGTATTTT. It yields the protein CASSLAGGPDTQYF.

V gene TRBV6-6 combines with J gene TRBJ1-6, with a weak D call TRBD1 (5 bases). The germline gives CDR1 MNHNY, CDR2 SVGAGI (reference sequence). CDR3 size: 14 residues. Trimming shortened V by 7 bases and J by 6 bases, and 13 bases separated the two germline ends. The CDR3 region is CASIHPDSNSPLHF. The CDR3, as DNA: TGTGCCAGCATCCACCCCGACAGTAATTCACCCCTCCACTTT.

The chain combines TRBV5-4 with TRBJ1-1; the D gene is possibly TRBD1 (6 bases). The germline CDR1 and CDR2 sequences are SGHNT and YYREEE (reference sequence). V shed 4 bases and J shed 7 bases, with 11 bases lying between them. The CDR3 has 12 residues. CDR3 in DNA: TGTGCCAGCAGCGCCGACAGGTTTGAAGCTTTCTTT. Protein: CASSADRFEAFF.

This clone was observed a handful of times. The rearrangement links TRBV10-2 to TRBJ2-7; D is undetermined. CDR1 and CDR2 from the germline V gene are WSHSY and SAAADI. This CDR3 has 13 residues. V was clipped by 3 bases and J by 2 bases, with 8 bases between them. DNA of the CDR3: TGCGCCAGCAGTGAAAGAACAGCCTACGAGCAGTACTTC. The encoded protein is CASSERTAYEQYF.

This rearrangement joins TRBV28 to TRBJ2-7; D ambiguous. This CDR3 comprises 13 residues. V was cut by 4 bases and J by 6 bases, with 13 bases left in between. Germline V gene sequence: CDR1 MDHEN, CDR2 SYDVKM. The CDR3 bases are TGTGCCAGCAGTTCCCCCCCTCCGAGCGAGCAGTACTTC. It codes for CASSSPPPSEQYF.

The gene calls are TRBV15 and TRBJ2-2; D is unresolved. Germline V gene sequence: CDR1 LNHNV, CDR2 YYDKDF (reference sequence). The CDR3 runs to 12 residues. The V end lost 0 bases, the J end lost 7 bases, and 3 bases lay between the germline ends. The CDR3 protein is CATSRDNGELFF. The CDR3 nucleotides read TGTGCCACCAGCAGAGATAACGGGGAGCTGTTTTTT.